One and the same sample provided the 25 T cell receptor beta chains below, sequenced in a study of molecular identifiers for immune sequencing clone quantification. MiXCR was run by TCRdb on the PCR reads, yielding one entry per CDR3 protein. The table lists approximately 35,000 distinct CDR3 sequences, approximately 20% of them singletons. Sequencing used naive CD8+ T cells from blood, with Jurkat cell RNA spiked in. Subset specified: FACS-sorted CD8+CD4-CCR7+CD45RA+ naive T cells. These receptors were obtained from a human donor in good health. Some libraries in this study had Jurkat cell RNA spiked in.

This clonotype qualifies as medium-sized. The chain couples TRBV19 to TRBJ2-5; 10 bases are shared with TRBD1. Per the germline V gene, CDR1 is LNHDA and CDR2 is SQIVND (reference sequence). This CDR3 contains 17 residues. The J segment lost 3 bases and the V segment lost 8 bases, leaving 15 bases of the junction unmatched. The CDR3 here is CASSPGQGIPWKETQYF. In DNA form, the CDR3 reads TGTGCCAGTTCGCCGGGACAGGGGATTCCTTGGAAAGAGACCCAGTACTTC.

This clonotype has a count of ten or more. The rearrangement joins TRBV20-1 to TRBJ2-7; 7 nucleotides line up with TRBD1. The CDR3 runs 14 residues. V lost 2 bases to trimming and J lost 4 bases; unmatched junction nucleotides: 8. From germline, CDR1 is DFQATT and CDR2 SNEGSKA (reference sequence). CDR3 nucleotides: TGCAGTGCTAGAACTCGAGACAGGGTGTACGAGCAGTACTTC. Protein product: CSARTRDRVYEQYF.

This clonotype was found many times. The chain uses TRBV27 and TRBJ1-4; the match to TRBD1 covers 7 bases. This CDR3 contains 13 residues. With 5 bases clipped from V and 7 bases from J, the junction kept 4 bases outside the gene matches. The V gene's germline CDR1 is MNHEY and CDR2 SMNVEV (reference sequence). In nucleotides, the CDR3 is TGTGCCAGCAGTCTACAGGGGTCTGAAAAACTGTTTTTT. Translation gives CASSLQGSEKLFF.

Many counts were recorded for this clonotype. V is TRBV7-9 and J is TRBJ1-4; the match to TRBD1 covers 7 bases. Trimming took 5 bases from V and 7 from J; bases not matched to a gene: 7. The CDR3 runs to 14 residues. Germline V gene lookup returns CDR1 SEHNR and CDR2 FQNEAQ (reference sequence). The CDR3 loop is CASSPDRVFEKLFF. In nucleotides, the CDR3 is TGTGCCAGCAGCCCTGACAGGGTTTTTGAAAAACTGTTTTTT. Based on the CDR3 plus reference TRBV7-9 and TRBJ1-4, the full variable domain is DTGVSQNPRHKITKRGQNVTFRCDPISEHNRLYWYRQTLGQGPEFLTYFQNEAQLEKSRLLSDRFSAERPKGSFSTLEIQRTEQGDSAMYLCASSPDRVFEKLFFGSGTQLSVL.

This clonotype was counted ten times or more. The chain combines TRBV12-5 with TRBJ1-2, with D hard to call. The V end lost 4 bases, the J end lost 4 bases, and 16 bases lay between the germline ends. The CDR3 loop spans 15 amino acids. The germline CDR1 and CDR2 sequences are LGHNT and FRNRAP. The CDR3 DNA reads as TGTGCTAGTGGTTCCTCACCCCCGGAGGGCTATGGCTACACCTTC. Translation: CASGSSPPEGYGYTF.

This clonotype turned up a few times. The chain uses TRBV19 and TRBJ2-1; D call uncertain. Germline V gene lookup returns CDR1 LNHDA and CDR2 SQIVND (reference sequence). CDR3 length: 14 residues. Between the trimmed V and J ends, which lost 4 bases and 0 bases, there was a span of 7 bases. CDR3 sequence reads: CASSSLASYNEQFF. In DNA, the CDR3 is TGTGCCAGTAGTAGCTTGGCCTCCTACAATGAGCAGTTCTTC.

The chain is built from TRBV7-8 and TRBJ2-3, with D unclear. The CDR3 runs 15 residues. Deletions cut 2 bases from V and 3 bases from J, with 12 bases between. Per the germline V gene, CDR1 is SGHVS and CDR2 is FQNEAQ. CDR3 amino acids: CASSLRFGTTDTQYF. CDR3 in DNA: TGTGCCAGCAGCTTACGTTTTGGTACGACAGATACGCAGTATTTT.

This clonotype was found many times. V gene TRBV6-2 or TRBV6-3 combines with J gene TRBJ1-1; unclear D gene. This CDR3 has 13 amino acids. Trimming stripped 7 bases from V and 1 base from J, with 10 bases between. Germline V CDR1 and CDR2: MNHEY, SVGEGT. CDR3: CASTADPNTEAFF. CDR3 nucleotide sequence: TGTGCCAGCACCGCAGACCCGAACACTGAAGCTTTCTTT.

In regard to this clonotype: This may be a read error, as it is one base from a much larger clone. The CDR3 does not end in the conserved phenylalanine or tryptophan, so this is likely a read error. This chain uses TRBV28 with TRBJ1-5, with D hard to call. This CDR3 contains 12 residues. V was clipped by 7 bases and J by 7 bases, with 11 bases between them. Germline V gives CDR1 MDHEN, CDR2 SYDVKM. DNA of the CDR3: TGTGCCAGCAATTCTGTGAACCAGCCCCAGCATCTT. It codes for CASNSVNQPQHL.

This clonotype was seen at least ten times. The chain links TRBV6-5 to TRBJ2-7; D not certain. The CDR3 spans 15 residues. Trimming pared 4 bases from V and 4 bases from J, leaving 17 bases between. CDR1 and CDR2 from the germline V gene are MNHEY and SVGAGI. This CDR3 reads CASSSTRDPGYEQYF. CDR3 nucleotides: TGTGCCAGCAGTTCGACCCGAGATCCCGGGTACGAGCAGTACTTC.

This clonotype occurred many times. This sequence joins TRBV20-1 and TRBJ2-7, with 10 bases fitting TRBD2. V lost 3 bases, J lost 4 bases, and 9 bases stayed unmatched. There are 15 residues in the CDR3. Germline lookup yields CDR1 DFQATT and CDR2 SNEGSKA (reference sequence). The CDR3 spells CSASSLAGASYEQYF. The DNA of the CDR3 is TGCAGTGCTAGTTCTCTAGCGGGGGCCTCGTACGAGCAGTACTTC.

Many counts were recorded for this clonotype. The V and J genes are TRBV30 and TRBJ2-5, with a possible D match to TRBD2 (6 bases). The CDR3 has 15 amino acids. Germline CDR1 is GTSNPN and CDR2 is SVGIG (reference sequence). Trimming stripped 2 bases from V and 0 bases from J, with 13 bases between. CDR3 residues: CAWSIVGGNQETQYF. The CDR3 nucleotides are TGTGCCTGGAGTATCGTGGGGGGAAACCAAGAGACCCAGTACTTC. Full variable domain (outside the CDR3, taken from reference TRBV30 and TRBJ2-5): SQTIHQWPATLVQPVGSPLSLECTVEGTSNPNLYWYRQAAGRGLQLLFYSVGIGQISSEVPQNLSASRPQDRQFILSSKKLLLSDSGFYLCAWSIVGGNQETQYFGPGTRLLVL.

This clonotype was counted at least ten times. CDR3 DNA: TGTGCCAGCAGCCCAAAAGCAGGATACGAGCAGTACTTC. This encodes CASSPKAGYEQYF. This chain uses TRBV7-9 with TRBJ2-7; D gene unclear. V shed 5 bases and J shed 4 bases, with 12 bases lying between them. CDR3 size: 13 residues. CDR1 is SEHNR and CDR2 is FQNEAQ in the germline V gene (reference sequence). Based on the CDR3 plus reference TRBV7-9 and TRBJ2-7, the full variable domain is DTGVSQNPRHKITKRGQNVTFRCDPISEHNRLYWYRQTLGQGPEFLTYFQNEAQLEKSRLLSDRFSAERPKGSFSTLEIQRTEQGDSAMYLCASSPKAGYEQYFGPGTRLTVT.

The CDR3: CATRTQTGDTGELFF. Written as DNA, the CDR3 is TGTGCCACCAGAACCCAGACAGGGGACACCGGGGAGCTGTTTTTT. V is TRBV6-5 and J is TRBJ2-2; 8 positions agree with TRBD1. V was clipped by 10 bases and J by 3 bases; unmatched bases: 10. The CDR3 extends over 15 amino acids. Germline V gives CDR1 MNHEY, CDR2 SVGAGI.

The sample holds a few counts of this clonotype. CDR3 region: CASSPPTENYEQYF. The CDR3 DNA sequence: TGTGCCAGCAGCCCCCCGACAGAAAACTACGAGCAGTACTTC. The chain combines TRBV7-9 with TRBJ2-7; D might be TRBD1 (5 bases). Germline V gene lookup returns CDR1 SEHNR and CDR2 FQNEAQ (reference sequence). Trimming left V 5 bases short and J 3 bases short, with 14 bases between. The CDR3 runs to 14 residues. Based on the CDR3 plus reference TRBV7-9 and TRBJ2-7, the full variable domain is DTGVSQNPRHKITKRGQNVTFRCDPISEHNRLYWYRQTLGQGPEFLTYFQNEAQLEKSRLLSDRFSAERPKGSFSTLEIQRTEQGDSAMYLCASSPPTENYEQYFGPGTRLTVT.

This clonotype has a count of ten or more. V is TRBV20-1 and J is TRBJ2-7, with TRBD2 identical over 14 bases. With V trimmed by 1 base and J by 5 bases, 1 base remained unmatched. This CDR3 region has 14 residues. Germline CDR1 is DFQATT and CDR2 is SNEGSKA (reference sequence). CDR3 bases: TGCAGTGCTAGAGTGACTAGCGGGAGGGACGAGCAGTACTTC. Its translation is CSARVTSGRDEQYF.

This clonotype occurred many times. The CDR3 is CSARGVHPQETQYF. The CDR3, as DNA: TGCAGTGCTAGAGGGGTACACCCCCAAGAGACCCAGTACTTC. The chain has TRBV20-1 and TRBJ2-5; D gene unclear. This CDR3 has 14 amino acids. Germline CDR1 is DFQATT and CDR2 is SNEGSKA (reference sequence). V shed 1 base and J shed 1 base, with 10 bases lying between them.

A note on this clonotype: This may be a read error, as it is one base from a much larger clone. The final CDR3 position lacks the conserved phenylalanine or tryptophan, pointing to a likely read error. The V gene is TRBV20-1, the J gene TRBJ2-2, with D hard to call. The length of the CDR3 is 11 residues. CDR1 and CDR2 (germline): DFQATT, SNEGSKA (reference sequence). The germline V and J ends were trimmed by 1 base and 7 bases, with 4 bases remaining between them. CDR3 DNA sequence: TGCAGTGCTAGAGTCGTCGGGGAGCTGTTTTTG. Its protein is CSARVVGELFL.

The J gene is TRBJ2-3, the V gene TRBV6-5, with D perhaps TRBD2 (5 bases). CDR1 is MNHEY, CDR2 SVGAGI, per germline. This CDR3 region has 14 residues. Trimming pared 6 bases from V and 2 bases from J, leaving 12 bases between. The CDR3 sequence: CASSHGGNTDTQYF. CDR3 DNA: TGTGCCAGCAGCCACGGAGGTAACACAGATACGCAGTATTTT.

This clonotype was observed a few times. The chain employs TRBV19 and TRBJ2-7, with TRBD2 matching over 9 bases. With V trimmed by 4 bases and J by 2 bases, 6 bases remained unmatched. This CDR3 is built from 15 residues. Germline V CDR1 and CDR2: LNHDA, SQIVND (reference sequence). The DNA for the CDR3 is TGTGCCAGTAGTAGTAGCGGGAGCTGGGCCTACGAGCAGTACTTC. It codes for CASSSSGSWAYEQYF.

This clonotype was observed at least ten times. The rearrangement joins TRBV4-1 to TRBJ2-3; the D gene could be TRBD1 or TRBD2 (5 bases each). This CDR3 region has 15 residues. V lost 0 bases and J lost 2, with 9 bases in between. CDR1 is MGHRA, CDR2 YSYEKL, per germline. The CDR3 loop reads CASSQEGRHTDTQYF. CDR3 in DNA: TGCGCCAGCAGCCAAGAGGGACGGCACACAGATACGCAGTATTTT.

This clonotype was counted ten times or more. The chain recombines TRBV29-1 with TRBJ2-3, with TRBD2 identical over 10 bases. The CDR3 is 14 amino acids. Germline assignment: CDR1 SQVTM and CDR2 ANQGSEA. V dropped 7 bases and J dropped 4; count of bases not matched to a gene: 8. In nucleotides, the CDR3 is TGCAGCGCCCTCGGAGCGGGAGGGCCAGATACGCAGTATTTT. Protein: CSALGAGGPDTQYF.

Ten or more counts support this clonotype. CDR3 amino acids: CSATHTRTLYQETQYF. CDR3 bases: TGCAGTGCTACGCACACGCGAACGCTGTACCAAGAGACCCAGTACTTC. This rearrangement joins TRBV20-1 to TRBJ2-5, with no clear D. The CDR3 totals 16 residues. Deletions cut 4 bases from V and 0 bases from J, with 18 bases between. Germline CDR1 reads DFQATT; CDR2 reads SNEGSKA (reference sequence).

This clonotype was counted many times. This chain links TRBV20-1 with TRBJ2-7; TRBD1 aligns across 7 bases. V shed 1 base and J 3 bases; nucleotides not matched to a gene: 15. There are 17 residues in the CDR3. Germline V gene sequence: CDR1 DFQATT, CDR2 SNEGSKA (reference sequence). In nucleotides, the CDR3 is TGCAGTGCTAGAGTTCTCCAAGTTGGGCAGGGGGTCTACGAGCAGTACTTC. It is translated as CSARVLQVGQGVYEQYF.

The CDR3 is CASSGLGRNFQETQYF. The CDR3 nucleotides are TGTGCCAGCAGCGGCTTGGGCAGAAATTTCCAAGAGACCCAGTACTTC. This chain connects TRBV27 to TRBJ2-5; no clear D gene. V lost 6 bases, J lost 1 base, and 18 bases lay in between. Germline lookup yields CDR1 MNHEY and CDR2 SMNVEV (reference sequence). This CDR3 region has 16 residues.